This T cell receptor beta chain was observed in a study of blood T cell repertoires in COVID-19. About the research overall: Samples of COVID-19 (acute and convalescent) were obtained from the United States, Italy and Spain. Nucleic acid was either cDNA or gDNA, and it came from T cells, B-cell-depleted T cells, or PBMCs.

Germline-derived CDR1 and CDR2 are LNHDA and SQIVND (reference sequence). This CDR3 comprises 14 residues. V lost 5 bases and J lost 4, with 12 bases in between. Under the authors' procedure: Nucleated cell number was recorded as an estimate derived from reference gene primer amplification. TCRdb keeps only in-frame clones here, not all; method: immunoSEQ multiplex PCR. The V and J calls and clone size are taken from that table; D and trimming were inferred from the DNA. The sample lists 150,000 to 180,000 clones; about 80% were seen once. Sequences were obtained from peripheral blood. J is TRBJ1-3 and V is TRBV19; weak D call: TRBD1 (5 bases). This sequence originates from a woman in her sixties or seventies with COVID-19, enrolled during active disease. CDR3 nucleotide sequence: TGTGCCAGTAGTCTTCAGGGACTCGGAAACACCATATATTTT. Translation gives CASSLQGLGNTIYF.